This TCR beta chain was retrieved from a study of long-term antiretroviral therapy in people with HIV. The CDR3 is 15 amino acids. Germline loops: CDR1 KGHSY, CDR2 FQNENV. V dropped 2 bases and J dropped 0 bases, with 8 bases sitting between them. The run of the v3.0 immunoSEQ assay was at survey level. Produced via immunoSEQ multiplex PCR; TCRdb's table is partial and in-frame only. The sample gives roughly 34,000 clones, 79% of which show up once; roughly 3.1% is in the top ten. The receptor comes from a young man with HIV. The chain links TRBV16 to TRBJ1-3; D is uncertain. The specimen was unsorted PBMCs, collected 1.9 years after starting antiretroviral therapy. CDR3 sequence reads: CASSQEQSSGNTIYF. The CDR3 bases are TGTGCCAGCAGCCAAGAGCAGTCCTCTGGAAACACCATATATTTT. The full variable domain, completed using reference TRBV16 and TRBJ1-3, is GEEVAQTPKHLVRGEGQKAKLYCAPIKGHSYVFWYQQVLKNEFKFLISFQNENVFDETGMPKERFSAKCLPNSPCSLEIQATKLEDSAVYFCASSQEQSSGNTIYFGEGSWLTVV.